The T cell receptor beta chain described here comes from a study of blood T cell repertoires in COVID-19. Study summary: Some COVID-19 samples were acute and others convalescent; all came from the United States, Italy and Spain.

Germline lookup yields CDR1 MDHEN and CDR2 SYDVKM. The ends were cut back, 5 bases at V and 2 bases at J, with 12 bases in the middle. This CDR3 region has 15 residues. In the original processing: Amplifying reference gene primers gave estimates of nucleated cell counts. Repertoires were generated with immunoSEQ multiplex PCR, while TCRdb's copy carries only in-frame clones and drops some. The DNA gave D and trimming, while V, J and clone size come from that table. The sample lists about 73,000 clones, 70% to 80% occurring once. Seattle patient enrollment occurred during active infection, with longitudinal follow-up thereafter.

Sequencing was done on a sample of peripheral blood. The TCR originated in a man aged 65-85 years with COVID-19, enrolled during active disease. The chain couples TRBV28 to TRBJ2-2; the D gene is possibly TRBD1 (5 bases). The CDR3 region has the DNA TGTGCCAGCAGTACTCAGGGTATCAACACCGGGGAGCTGTTTTTT. Its protein product is CASSTQGINTGELFF. The whole variable domain, filled in from reference TRBV28 and TRBJ2-2, reads DVKVTQSSRYLVKRTGEKVFLECVQDMDHENMFWYRQDPGLGLRLIYFSYDVKMKEKGDIPEGYSVSREKKERFSLILESASTNQTSMYLCASSTQGINTGELFFGEGSRLTVL.